Listed below are T cell receptor beta chains from one sample, sequenced in a study of glioma-infiltrating T cells after dendritic cell vaccination. Sequencing was performed with immunoSEQ multiplex PCR; in TCRdb, only in-frame clones are kept and a portion is missing. The sample contains tens of thousands of clones, 85% of which appear only once. The sample was blood, taken before dendritic cell vaccination. The receptors were sampled from a human donor with glioblastoma. Each CDR3 is given with its conserved first and last residue. Each record gives: J gene, clone size, D gene, V gene, CDR3 DNA, CDR3 protein. A D gene is named only where the DNA matches it firmly. Rows may omit the clone size; those that give it use once, few, many or a size class.

j_gene: TRBJ1-6
abundance: few
d_gene: -
v_gene: TRBV30
CDR3nt: TGTGCCTGGAGTCATGCTCCCGGGACTTTTTTGCCCCTCCACTTT
CDR3aa: CAWSHAPGTFLPLHF

j_gene: TRBJ1-5
abundance: few
d_gene: TRBD1
v_gene: TRBV5-3
CDR3nt: TGTGCCAGAAGCTTGGTTGACAGGGCTAGCAATCAGCCCCAGCATTTT
CDR3aa: CARSLVDRASNQPQHF

j_gene: TRBJ2-1
abundance: -
d_gene: TRBD2
v_gene: TRBV5-4
CDR3nt: TGTGCCAGCAGCTTGCGGGGGGCCTACAATGAGCAGTTCTTC
CDR3aa: CASSLRGAYNEQFF

j_gene: TRBJ1-2
abundance: -
d_gene: -
v_gene: TRBV9
CDR3nt: TGTGCCAGCAGCGCAGGACTGTCGGGGGCTAACTATGGCTACACCTTC
CDR3aa: CASSAGLSGANYGYTF

j_gene: TRBJ1-3
abundance: -
d_gene: TRBD1
v_gene: TRBV18
CDR3nt: TGTGCCAGCTCGCCGGACAGGGGAAACACCATATATTTT
CDR3aa: CASSPDRGNTIYF

j_gene: TRBJ1-2
abundance: -
d_gene: -
v_gene: TRBV6-1
CDR3nt: TGTGCCAGCAGTGAAAGTGTAGACATCATCGGCACTAACTATGGCTACACCTTC
CDR3aa: CASSESVDIIGTNYGYTF

j_gene: TRBJ1-3
abundance: -
d_gene: -
v_gene: TRBV11-2
CDR3nt: TGTGCCAGCAGCTTTGTCACAGGCGGAGGAAACACCATATATTTT
CDR3aa: CASSFVTGGGNTIYF

j_gene: TRBJ1-2
abundance: -
d_gene: -
v_gene: TRBV6-1
CDR3nt: TGTGCCAGCACTAAACCCCCACCGGGGAGGAATGGCTACACCTTC
CDR3aa: CASTKPPPGRNGYTF

j_gene: TRBJ1-4
abundance: -
d_gene: -
v_gene: TRBV5-1
CDR3nt: TGCGCCAGCAGCTTGAGCGGGAGAGAGGAAAAACTGTTTTTT
CDR3aa: CASSLSGREEKLFF

j_gene: TRBJ2-5
abundance: -
d_gene: -
v_gene: TRBV6-5
CDR3nt: TGTGCCAGCAGTTACGGGGACTCCCAAGAGACCCAGTACTTC
CDR3aa: CASSYGDSQETQYF

j_gene: TRBJ1-5
abundance: -
d_gene: TRBD1
v_gene: TRBV7-9
CDR3nt: TGTGCCAGCAGCTCAGGGGGAATACGTAGCAATCAGCCCCAGCATTTT
CDR3aa: CASSSGGIRSNQPQHF

j_gene: TRBJ2-3
abundance: -
d_gene: TRBD2
v_gene: TRBV6-1
CDR3nt: TGTGCCAGCAGTGGACTAGCGGGGGGGCCAGATACGCAGTATTTT
CDR3aa: CASSGLAGGPDTQYF

j_gene: TRBJ2-1
abundance: -
d_gene: TRBD1
v_gene: TRBV7-3
CDR3nt: TGTGCCAGCAGCTTGACAGGGAGCAATGAGCAGTTCTTC
CDR3aa: CASSLTGSNEQFF

j_gene: TRBJ2-3
abundance: once
d_gene: TRBD2
v_gene: TRBV6-1
CDR3nt: TGTGCCGGCAATGGGGCTAGCGGTAGCACAGATACGCAGTATTTT
CDR3aa: CAGNGASGSTDTQYF

j_gene: TRBJ2-1
abundance: -
d_gene: -
v_gene: TRBV9
CDR3nt: TGTGCCAGCAGCGTAGAAGTGGGGGCTCGCAATGAGCAGTTCTTC
CDR3aa: CASSVEVGARNEQFF

j_gene: TRBJ2-3
abundance: -
d_gene: -
v_gene: TRBV7-2
CDR3nt: TGTGCCAGCAGCTTAGGGAGCTTTGCAGATACGCAGTATTTT
CDR3aa: CASSLGSFADTQYF

j_gene: TRBJ1-5
abundance: -
d_gene: -
v_gene: TRBV25-1
CDR3nt: TGTGCCAGCAGTGAATTTCTGAACAGACCGAATCAGCCCCAGCATTTT
CDR3aa: CASSEFLNRPNQPQHF

j_gene: TRBJ2-7
abundance: -
d_gene: TRBD1
v_gene: TRBV6-5
CDR3nt: TGTGCCAGCAGTTACCCCGGGACAGGGGGTTCCCACGAGCAGTACTTC
CDR3aa: CASSYPGTGGSHEQYF

j_gene: TRBJ1-1
abundance: -
d_gene: -
v_gene: TRBV27
CDR3nt: TGTGCCAGCAGTTTATTTGGCGGGGACACTGAAGCTTTCTTT
CDR3aa: CASSLFGGDTEAFF

j_gene: TRBJ1-2
abundance: -
d_gene: -
v_gene: TRBV6-5
CDR3nt: TGTGCCAGCAGAAAAGCTCCAGGGGATATCACCTTC
CDR3aa: CASRKAPGDITF

j_gene: TRBJ2-7
abundance: -
d_gene: -
v_gene: TRBV6-6
CDR3nt: TGTGCCAGCAGGACAGGATCCTACGAGCAGTACTTC
CDR3aa: CASRTGSYEQYF

j_gene: TRBJ2-7
abundance: -
d_gene: TRBD2
v_gene: TRBV6-1
CDR3nt: TGTGCCCTACGACGGGGGGGGAGCTCCTACGAGCAGTACTTC
CDR3aa: CALRRGGSSYEQYF

j_gene: TRBJ2-1
abundance: few
d_gene: -
v_gene: TRBV4-3
CDR3nt: TGCGCCAGCAGCCAAGAGGCCGCCAATGAGCAGTTCTTC
CDR3aa: CASSQEAANEQFF

j_gene: TRBJ2-1
abundance: -
d_gene: -
v_gene: TRBV21-1
CDR3nt: TGTGCCAGCAGCAAGACCCATCCCGAGCTAGCGGGCTGCAATGAGCAGTTCTTC
CDR3aa: CASSKTHPELAGCNEQFF

j_gene: TRBJ1-5
abundance: -
d_gene: TRBD1
v_gene: TRBV7-2
CDR3nt: TGTGCCAGCAGCTTTTCGACAGGGGCTTATCAGCCCCAGCATTTT
CDR3aa: CASSFSTGAYQPQHF

j_gene: TRBJ2-7
abundance: -
d_gene: TRBD1
v_gene: TRBV7-3
CDR3nt: TGTGCCAGCAGCTCTACAGGGGCGACCTGGGACGAGCAGTACTTC
CDR3aa: CASSSTGATWDEQYF

j_gene: TRBJ2-3
abundance: -
d_gene: -
v_gene: TRBV27
CDR3nt: TGTGCCAGCAGTATGGACTCCACAGATACGCAGTATTTT
CDR3aa: CASSMDSTDTQYF

j_gene: TRBJ2-7
abundance: -
d_gene: -
v_gene: TRBV2
CDR3nt: TGTGCCAGCACTCGGACTTCCTACGAGCAGTACTTC
CDR3aa: CASTRTSYEQYF

j_gene: TRBJ2-5
abundance: -
d_gene: TRBD2
v_gene: TRBV7-2
CDR3nt: TGTGCCAGCAGCGCTGTAGCGGGAGGAGAGACCCAGTACTTC
CDR3aa: CASSAVAGGETQYF

j_gene: TRBJ2-1
abundance: -
d_gene: TRBD2
v_gene: TRBV30
CDR3nt: TGTGCCTGGAGTCGGGGTGGATCTTACTGGCCTAGCGGGGGTCCGTCCTACAATGAGCAGTTCTTC
CDR3aa: CAWSRGGSYWPSGGPSYNEQFF

j_gene: TRBJ1-2
abundance: -
d_gene: TRBD1
v_gene: TRBV6-5
CDR3nt: TGTGCCAGCAGTTTAAACAGGGGGGATAACTATGGCTACACCTTC
CDR3aa: CASSLNRGDNYGYTF

j_gene: TRBJ1-1
abundance: -
d_gene: -
v_gene: TRBV6-6
CDR3nt: TGTGCCAGCAGCGCTTCCTCCCCAGGGGTTGAAGCTTTCTTT
CDR3aa: CASSASSPGVEAFF

j_gene: TRBJ2-7
abundance: few
d_gene: -
v_gene: TRBV19
CDR3nt: TGTGCCAGTAGTATATTCTCGAGCGGATCCACTCACGAGCAGTACTTC
CDR3aa: CASSIFSSGSTHEQYF